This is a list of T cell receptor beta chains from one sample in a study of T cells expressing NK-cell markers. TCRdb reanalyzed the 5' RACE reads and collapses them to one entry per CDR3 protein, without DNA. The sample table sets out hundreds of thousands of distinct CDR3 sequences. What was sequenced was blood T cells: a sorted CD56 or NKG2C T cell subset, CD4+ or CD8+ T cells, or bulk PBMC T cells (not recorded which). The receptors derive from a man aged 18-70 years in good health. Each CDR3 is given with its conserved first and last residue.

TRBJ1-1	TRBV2	CASMDSNTEAFF
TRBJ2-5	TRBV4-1	CASSQDTTTGWETQYF
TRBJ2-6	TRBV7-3	CASSKLGRQGSGANVLTF
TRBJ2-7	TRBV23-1	CASSQSVSHTYEQYF
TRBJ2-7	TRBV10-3	CAISEGLAGNYEQYF
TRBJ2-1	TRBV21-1	CASSKRRPTSGGFAYNEQFF
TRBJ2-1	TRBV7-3	CASSLTPLQGTEQFF
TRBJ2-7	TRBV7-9	CASHDGTSGFKQYF
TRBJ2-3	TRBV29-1	CSVLGLAGDTDTQYF
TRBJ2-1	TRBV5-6	CASSFPLLVDYNEQFF
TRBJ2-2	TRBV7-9	CARLNGTTNTGELFF
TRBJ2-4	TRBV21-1	CASSKTGAKGILAKNIQYF
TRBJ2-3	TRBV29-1	CSVASGTSGGSTQYF
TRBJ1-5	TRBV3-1	CASSLNSGGQPQHF
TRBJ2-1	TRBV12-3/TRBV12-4	CASSLGQGLKQFF
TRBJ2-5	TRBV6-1	CASSEQPGGDQETQYF
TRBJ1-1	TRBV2	CASSDQGLTEAFF
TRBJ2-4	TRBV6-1	CASRRPGQGQGGKNIQYF
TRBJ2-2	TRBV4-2	CASSQDAAGTDALFF
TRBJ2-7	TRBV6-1	CASRRSLAGVSYEQYF
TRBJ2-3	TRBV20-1	CSAPRGGRGIDTQYF
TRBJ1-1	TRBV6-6	CASSDLQTGEAFF
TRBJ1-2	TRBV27	CASSNIGSRDYGYTF
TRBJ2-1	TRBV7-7	CASSPFSGGAIEQFF
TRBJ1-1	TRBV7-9	CASSPRQGGTEAFF
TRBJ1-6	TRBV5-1	CASSLGYGSSPLHF
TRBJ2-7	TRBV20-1	CSARSGANSYEQYF
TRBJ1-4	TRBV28	CASIGGGIATNEKLFF
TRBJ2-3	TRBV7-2	CASSSGGPSTDTQYF
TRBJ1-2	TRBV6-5	CASSYRESFYGYTF
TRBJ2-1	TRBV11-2	CASSPRLGSSYNEQFF